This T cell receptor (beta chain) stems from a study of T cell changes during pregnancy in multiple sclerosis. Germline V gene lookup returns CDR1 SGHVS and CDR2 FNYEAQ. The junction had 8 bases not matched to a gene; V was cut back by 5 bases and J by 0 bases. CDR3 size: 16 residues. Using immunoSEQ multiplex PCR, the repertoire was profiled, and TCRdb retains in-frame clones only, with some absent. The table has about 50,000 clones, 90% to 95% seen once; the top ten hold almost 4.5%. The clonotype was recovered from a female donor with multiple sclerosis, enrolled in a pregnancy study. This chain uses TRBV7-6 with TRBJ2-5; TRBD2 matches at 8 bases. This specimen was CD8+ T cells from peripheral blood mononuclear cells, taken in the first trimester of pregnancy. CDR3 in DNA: TGTGCCAGCAGCCCCCCGGGGGGGAACCACCAAGAGACCCAGTACTTC. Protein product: CASSPPGGNHQETQYF.